These T cell receptor beta chains were read from a single sample in a study of vaccination effects on CD4 cells after COVID-19. The assay was immunoSEQ multiplex PCR, and TCRdb's table has in-frame clones only and misses some. Among about 34,000 clones, around 72% were seen once, and the ten largest hold around 7%. Their antigens remain unidentified. The sequencing used CD4+ T cells from PBMCs cultured without peptide, collected after COVID-19 vaccination. These receptors originate from a human donor who had a prior SARS-CoV-2 infection. Both conserved end residues are part of each CDR3. The order of the fields is V gene, clone size, J gene, D gene, CDR3 DNA, CDR3 protein. The D gene is left open where the match is weak. Clone size is shown for a subset of rows, as once, few, many or a class of expanded clone.

TRBV5-4	NA	TRBJ2-3	TRBD2	TGTGCCAGCAGCTCTAGCGGGATCACAGATACGCAGTATTTT	CASSSSGITDTQYF
TRBV7-7	NA	TRBJ2-2	NA	TGTGCTAGCAGCGCGGGGACCGGGGAGCTGTTTTTT	CASSAGTGELFF
TRBV19	NA	TRBJ2-1	TRBD1	TGTGCCAGTAGTGACAGGGGCGAGCAGTTCTTC	CASSDRGEQFF
TRBV15	NA	TRBJ2-7	NA	TGTGCCACCAGCTTGCGGGACCCTCCCTACGAGCAGTACTTC	CATSLRDPPYEQYF
TRBV2	NA	TRBJ1-5	NA	TGTGCCAGCAGGGGTGGGGGGGTGCCCCAGCATTTT	CASRGGGVPQHF
TRBV7-8	NA	TRBJ1-2	NA	TGTGCCAGCAGCTTAACGGGGTTGGGCGGCTACACCTTC	CASSLTGLGGYTF
TRBV6-5	NA	TRBJ2-3	TRBD1	TGTGCCAGCAGTTCCCACAGGACAGGGGGCAAAGATACGCAGTATTTT	CASSSHRTGGKDTQYF
TRBV12-3/TRBV12-4	NA	TRBJ2-2	NA	TGTGCCAGCAGTTTTTATAGGACCGGGGAGCTGTTTTTT	CASSFYRTGELFF
TRBV18	NA	TRBJ1-3	NA	TGTGCCAGCTCACCTACGGACAGCTCTGGAAACACCATATATTTT	CASSPTDSSGNTIYF
TRBV5-4	NA	TRBJ1-2	NA	TGTGCCAGCAGCTTGCGGGGGTCTAACTATGGCTACACCTTC	CASSLRGSNYGYTF
TRBV5-5	NA	TRBJ2-1	TRBD2	TGTGCCAGCAGCTTACGGACTAGCGGGGGGACTGAGCAGTTCTTC	CASSLRTSGGTEQFF
TRBV2	NA	TRBJ1-2	NA	TGTGCCAGCAGGGTCGAGAGGGGCTATGGCTACACCTTC	CASRVERGYGYTF
TRBV24-1	NA	TRBJ2-3	TRBD1	TGTGCCACCAGTGAATTTGGAACGGGACAGGACGACACAGATACGCAGTATTTT	CATSEFGTGQDDTDTQYF
TRBV30	NA	TRBJ2-2	NA	TGTGCCTGGAGGGTGGTTAACACCGGGGAGCTGTTTTTT	CAWRVVNTGELFF
TRBV12-3/TRBV12-4	NA	TRBJ1-1	NA	TGTGCCAGCAGCGACAGCAGAAGGGCTGAAGCTTTCTTT	CASSDSRRAEAFF
TRBV11-3	few	TRBJ2-2	NA	TGTGCCAGCCGAAGGGGTGGCCTATTAAACACCGGGGAGCTGTTTTTT	CASRRGGLLNTGELFF
TRBV27	NA	TRBJ2-1	NA	TGTGCCAGCAGTCGCTACCGCTCCTACAATGAGCAGTTCTTC	CASSRYRSYNEQFF
TRBV5-1	NA	TRBJ2-1	NA	TGCGCCAGCAGCTTGACGGCCAATGAGCAGTTCTTC	CASSLTANEQFF
TRBV19	NA	TRBJ2-7	NA	TGTGCCAGTAGTTCACTCCGGGGATCCTACGAGCAGTACTTC	CASSSLRGSYEQYF
TRBV2	few	TRBJ1-6	TRBD1	TGTGCCAGCGGCATCGGGACAGATTACGAATTTTCACCCCTCCACTTT	CASGIGTDYEFSPLHF
TRBV6-1	NA	TRBJ2-7	NA	TGTGCCAGCAGTGAAGGTACGGACCGTAGCGAGCAGTACTTC	CASSEGTDRSEQYF
TRBV29-1	NA	TRBJ2-7	NA	TGCAGCGTTGGAGACTACGAGCAGTACTTC	CSVGDYEQYF
TRBV30	NA	TRBJ1-6	NA	TGTGCCTGGAGTGGTTGGCAGGGCAGCTCCTATAATTCACCCCTCCACTTT	CAWSGWQGSSYNSPLHF
TRBV21-1	NA	TRBJ2-7	NA	TGTGCCAGCAGCTCAAAGGACAGTACCTACGAGCAGTACTTC	CASSSKDSTYEQYF
TRBV7-9	NA	TRBJ1-5	NA	TGTGCCAGCAGGTTCACGACAGGCGCTACTCGAGGGAGCAATCAGCCCCAGCATTTT	CASRFTTGATRGSNQPQHF
TRBV2	NA	TRBJ1-4	NA	TGTGCCACGTCCCTTTGGACTAATGAAAAACTGTTTTTT	CATSLWTNEKLFF
TRBV5-1	NA	TRBJ2-3	TRBD2	TGCGCCAGCAGCCAGACTAGCGGGGGGTTTAACACAGATACGCAGTATTTT	CASSQTSGGFNTDTQYF
TRBV30	NA	TRBJ2-1	NA	TGTGCCTGGAATTTGGGGTATTTGTACAATGAGCAGTTCTTC	CAWNLGYLYNEQFF
TRBV4-2	NA	TRBJ2-7	NA	TGTGCCAGCAGCCAACCCGGGACCTTATCATACGAGCAGTACTTC	CASSQPGTLSYEQYF
TRBV11-2	NA	TRBJ2-7	NA	TGTGCCAGCAGCTTAAGCAGGGGATACAGGCCACCCTACGAGCAGTACTTC	CASSLSRGYRPPYEQYF
TRBV9	NA	TRBJ2-2	TRBD1	TGTGCCAGCAGCGCCTCGGACAGGGTTCCCCCGAACGCCGGGGAGCTGTTTTTT	CASSASDRVPPNAGELFF
TRBV5-1	NA	TRBJ1-2	NA	TGCGCCAGCAGCTCGTCAGGGGCCGTGAGAGGCTACACCTTC	CASSSSGAVRGYTF
TRBV4-1	few	TRBJ1-1	NA	TGCGCCAGCAGGGGAATGAGTTTGGGCGGCCGGAACACTGAAGCTTTCTTT	CASRGMSLGGRNTEAFF
TRBV15	NA	TRBJ1-6	TRBD1	TGTGCCACCAGCAGAGCGCGACAGGGAAATTCACCCCTCCACTTT	CATSRARQGNSPLHF
TRBV5-1	NA	TRBJ2-7	TRBD1	TGCGCCAGCAGCTTAGGGACAGGGGGCTACGAGCAGTACTTC	CASSLGTGGYEQYF
TRBV7-2	NA	TRBJ1-6	TRBD1	TGTGCCAGCAGCTTAAGGGGGGCAACAGGGGGCCGGGATTCACCCCTCCACTTT	CASSLRGATGGRDSPLHF
TRBV30	few	TRBJ1-1	NA	TGTGCCTGGAGTGCCCTAGGGGGGGGCGCCTACACTGAAGCTTTCTTT	CAWSALGGGAYTEAFF
TRBV11-1	few	TRBJ2-3	NA	TGTGCCAGCAGCGTACCATCTCTCGGCACAGATACGCAGTATTTT	CASSVPSLGTDTQYF
TRBV6-5	NA	TRBJ1-2	NA	TGTGCCAGCAGCCAAACAGGAATCAGCTATGGCTACACCTTC	CASSQTGISYGYTF
TRBV3-1/TRBV3-2	NA	TRBJ2-1	NA	TGTGCCAGCAGCCAACCAAACTACAATGAGCAGTTCTTC	CASSQPNYNEQFF
TRBV5-4	NA	TRBJ2-3	NA	TGTGCCAGCAGCGCGACACTAGGAATTGATACGCAGTATTTT	CASSATLGIDTQYF
TRBV5-6	NA	TRBJ1-3	TRBD1	TGTGCCAGCAGCTTGCCTCGACCGGGACAGGGCTCTGGAAACACCATATATTTT	CASSLPRPGQGSGNTIYF
TRBV5-1	NA	TRBJ2-3	NA	TGCGCCAGCAGCTTGGATACTAGCACAGATACGCAGTATTTT	CASSLDTSTDTQYF
TRBV9	NA	TRBJ1-2	TRBD1	TGTGCCAGCAGCTCGCGATTTACAGGGGGGCAAAACTATGGCTACACCTTC	CASSSRFTGGQNYGYTF
TRBV7-7	few	TRBJ2-5	NA	TGTGCTAGCAGCCCCCTTTACCAAGAGACCCAGTACTTC	CASSPLYQETQYF
TRBV5-5	NA	TRBJ1-1	NA	TGTGCCAGCAGCTTGTCGGGGAATCCCGGGGGCACTGAAGCTTTCTTT	CASSLSGNPGGTEAFF
TRBV5-1	NA	TRBJ2-1	TRBD2	TGCGCCAGCAGCTTGGGACTAGCGGGGGAAAACAATGAGCAGTTCTTC	CASSLGLAGENNEQFF
TRBV4-1	NA	TRBJ2-4	TRBD2	TGCGCCAGCAGGCCTGTACTAGCGGGAGCTGCCAAAAACATTCAGTACTTC	CASRPVLAGAAKNIQYF
TRBV4-1	NA	TRBJ1-3	NA	TGCGCCAGCAGCCAAGATCCGGTCTCTGGAAACACCATATATTTT	CASSQDPVSGNTIYF
TRBV2	NA	TRBJ1-1	NA	TGTGCCAGCAGAAACAGGGCGGGGACTGAAGCTTTCTTT	CASRNRAGTEAFF